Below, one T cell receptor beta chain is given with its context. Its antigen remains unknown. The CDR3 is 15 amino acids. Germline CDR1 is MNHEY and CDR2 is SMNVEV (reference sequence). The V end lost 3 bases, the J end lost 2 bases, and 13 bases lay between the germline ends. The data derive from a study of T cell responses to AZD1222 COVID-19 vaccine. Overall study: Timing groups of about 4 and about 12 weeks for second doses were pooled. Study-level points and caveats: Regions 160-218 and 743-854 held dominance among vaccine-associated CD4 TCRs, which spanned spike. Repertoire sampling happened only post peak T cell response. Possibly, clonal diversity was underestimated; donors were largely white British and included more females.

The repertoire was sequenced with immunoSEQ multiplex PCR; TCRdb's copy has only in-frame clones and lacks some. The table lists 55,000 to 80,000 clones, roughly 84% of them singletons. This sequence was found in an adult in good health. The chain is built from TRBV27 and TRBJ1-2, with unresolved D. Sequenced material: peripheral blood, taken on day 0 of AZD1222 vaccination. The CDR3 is CASSLSWANNYGYTF. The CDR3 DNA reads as TGTGCCAGCAGTTTGTCGTGGGCTAACAACTATGGCTACACCTTC.